This T cell receptor (beta chain) was sequenced for a study of blood T cell repertoires in COVID-19. Study-level information: From the United States, Italy and Spain came samples of acute and convalescent COVID-19. In each case, the material was cDNA or gDNA derived from T cells, B-cell-depleted T cells, or PBMCs.

In the original analysis: Nucleated cell number was recorded as an estimate derived from reference gene primer amplification. The method was immunoSEQ multiplex PCR; TCRdb's version includes in-frame clones alone and lacks a portion of them. That table furnishes V, J and clone size, whereas the DNA furnished D and trimming. The data hold about 280,000 clones, with roughly 88% observed a single time. In germline, CDR1 is LGHNA, CDR2 YNFKEQ. The V end lost 4 bases, the J end lost 6 bases, and 7 bases lay between the germline ends. This CDR3 is 11 amino acids long. The source material was peripheral blood. This receptor was identified in a woman aged 70-85 years with acute or convalescent COVID-19. This chain links TRBV4-2 with TRBJ2-7, with D maybe TRBD2 (5 bases). CDR3 coding DNA: TGTGCCAGCAGCCGGGGAGCCGAGCAGTACTTC. Translation: CASSRGAEQYF.